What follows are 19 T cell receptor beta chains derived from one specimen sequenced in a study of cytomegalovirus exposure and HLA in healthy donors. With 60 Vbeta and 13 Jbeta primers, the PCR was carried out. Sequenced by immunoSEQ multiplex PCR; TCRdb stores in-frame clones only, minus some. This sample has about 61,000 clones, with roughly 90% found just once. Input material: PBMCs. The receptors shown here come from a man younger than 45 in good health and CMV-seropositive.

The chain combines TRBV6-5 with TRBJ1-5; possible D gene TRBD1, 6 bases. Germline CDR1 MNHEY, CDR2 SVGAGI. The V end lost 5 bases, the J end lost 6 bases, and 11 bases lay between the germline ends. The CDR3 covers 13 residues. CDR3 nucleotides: TGTGCCAGCAGTGTAACAGGGCGTCAGCCCCAGCATTTT. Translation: CASSVTGRQPQHF.

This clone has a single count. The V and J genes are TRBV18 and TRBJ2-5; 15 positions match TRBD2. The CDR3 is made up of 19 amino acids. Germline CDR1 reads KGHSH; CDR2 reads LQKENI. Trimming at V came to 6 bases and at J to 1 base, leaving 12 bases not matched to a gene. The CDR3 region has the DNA TGTGCCAGCTCCCCTAAGTCCGGGACTAGCGGGAGGCTCCAAGAGACCCAGTACTTC. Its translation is CASSPKSGTSGRLQETQYF.

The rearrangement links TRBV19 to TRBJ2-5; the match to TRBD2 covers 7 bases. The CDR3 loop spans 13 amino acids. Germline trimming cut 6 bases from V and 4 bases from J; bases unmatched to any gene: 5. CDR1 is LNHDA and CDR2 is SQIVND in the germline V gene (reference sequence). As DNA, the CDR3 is TGTGCCAGTAGACCAGCGGGAAGAGAGACCCAGTACTTC. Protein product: CASRPAGRETQYF.

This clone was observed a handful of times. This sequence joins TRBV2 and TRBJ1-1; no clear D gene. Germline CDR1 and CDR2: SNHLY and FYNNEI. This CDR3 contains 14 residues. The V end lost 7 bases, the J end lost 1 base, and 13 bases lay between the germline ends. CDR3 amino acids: CASIWERTNTEAFF. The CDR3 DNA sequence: TGTGCCAGCATTTGGGAGCGTACGAACACTGAAGCTTTCTTT. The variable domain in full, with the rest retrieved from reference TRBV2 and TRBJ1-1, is EPEVTQTPSHQVTQMGQEVILRCVPISNHLYFYWYRQILGQKVEFLVSFYNNEISEKSEIFDDQFSVERPDGSNFTLKIRSTKLEDSAMYFCASIWERTNTEAFFGQGTRLTVV.

The CDR3 here is CASSVVSGSQYNEQFF. The CDR3 DNA follows: TGTGCCAGCAGCGTAGTCAGCGGGAGCCAGTACAATGAGCAGTTCTTC. This chain uses TRBV9 with TRBJ2-1; 8 positions match TRBD2. This CDR3 has 16 amino acids. V lost 0 bases to trimming and J lost 4 bases; unmatched junction nucleotides: 6. Germline-derived CDR1 and CDR2 are SGDLS and YYNGEE.

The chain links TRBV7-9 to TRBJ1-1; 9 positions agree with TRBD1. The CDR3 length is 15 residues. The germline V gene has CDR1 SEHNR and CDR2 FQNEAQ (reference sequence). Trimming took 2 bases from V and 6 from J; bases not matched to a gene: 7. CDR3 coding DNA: TGTGCCAGCAGCTTAAATACAGGGGGCCCGGCTGAAGCTTTCTTT. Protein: CASSLNTGGPAEAFF.

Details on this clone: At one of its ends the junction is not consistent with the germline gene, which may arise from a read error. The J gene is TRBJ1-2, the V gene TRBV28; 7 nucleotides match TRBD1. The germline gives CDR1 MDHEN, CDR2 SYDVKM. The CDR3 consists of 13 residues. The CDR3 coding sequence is TGTGTCAGCAGACCAGACAGGGTAGGCGGCTACACCTTC. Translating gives CVSRPDRVGGYTF.

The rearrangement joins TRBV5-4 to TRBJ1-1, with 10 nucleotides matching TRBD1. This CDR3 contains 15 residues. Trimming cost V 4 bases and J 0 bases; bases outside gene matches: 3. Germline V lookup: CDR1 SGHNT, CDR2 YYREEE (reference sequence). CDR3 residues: CASSPGQGVNTEAFF. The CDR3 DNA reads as TGTGCCAGCAGCCCCGGACAGGGGGTGAACACTGAAGCTTTCTTT.

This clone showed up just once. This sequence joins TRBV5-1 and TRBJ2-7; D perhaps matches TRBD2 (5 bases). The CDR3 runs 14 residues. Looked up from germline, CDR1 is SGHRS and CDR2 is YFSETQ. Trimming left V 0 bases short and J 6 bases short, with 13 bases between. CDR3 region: CASSLVVTGVEQYF. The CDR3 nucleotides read TGCGCCAGCAGCTTGGTGGTAACCGGGGTCGAGCAGTACTTC.

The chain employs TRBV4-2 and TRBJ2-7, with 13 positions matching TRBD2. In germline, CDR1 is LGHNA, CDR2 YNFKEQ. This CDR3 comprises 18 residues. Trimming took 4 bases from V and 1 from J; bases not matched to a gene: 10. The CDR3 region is CASSPRGTSGMNSYEQYF. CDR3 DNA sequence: TGTGCCAGCAGCCCCCGAGGGACTAGCGGGATGAATTCCTACGAGCAGTACTTC.

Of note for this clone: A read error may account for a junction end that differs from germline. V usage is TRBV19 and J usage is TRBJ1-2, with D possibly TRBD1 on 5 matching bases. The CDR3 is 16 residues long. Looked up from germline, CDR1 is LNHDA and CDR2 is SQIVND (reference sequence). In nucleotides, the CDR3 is TGTGCCTGTAGTATTAATATGGGACTTCAACCCTATGGCTACACCTTC. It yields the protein CACSINMGLQPYGYTF. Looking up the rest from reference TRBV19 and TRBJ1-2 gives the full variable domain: DGGITQSPKYLFRKEGQNVTLSCEQNLNHDAMYWYRQDPGQGLRLIYYSQIVNDFQKGDIAEGYSVSREKKESFPLTVTSAQKNPTAFYLCACSINMGLQPYGYTFGSGTRLTVV.

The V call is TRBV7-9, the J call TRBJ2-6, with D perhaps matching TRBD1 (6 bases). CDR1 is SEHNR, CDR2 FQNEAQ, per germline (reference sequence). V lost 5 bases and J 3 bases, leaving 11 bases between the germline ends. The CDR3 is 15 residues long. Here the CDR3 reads CASSQQGIGANVLTF. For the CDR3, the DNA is TGTGCCAGCAGCCAACAGGGAATTGGGGCCAACGTCCTGACTTTC.

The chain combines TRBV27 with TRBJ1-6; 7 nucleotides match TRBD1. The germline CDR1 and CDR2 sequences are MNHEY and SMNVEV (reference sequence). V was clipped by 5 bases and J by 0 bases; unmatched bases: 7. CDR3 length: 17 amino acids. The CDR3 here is CASSKGDRHSYNSPLHF. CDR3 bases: TGTGCCAGCAGTAAAGGGGACAGACACTCCTATAATTCACCCCTCCACTTT.

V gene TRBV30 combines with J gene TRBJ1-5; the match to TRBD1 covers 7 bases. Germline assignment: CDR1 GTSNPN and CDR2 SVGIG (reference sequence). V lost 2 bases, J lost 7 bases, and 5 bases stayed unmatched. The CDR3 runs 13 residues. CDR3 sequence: CAWSWDSDQPQHF. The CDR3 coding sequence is TGTGCCTGGAGTTGGGACAGCGACCAGCCCCAGCATTTT.

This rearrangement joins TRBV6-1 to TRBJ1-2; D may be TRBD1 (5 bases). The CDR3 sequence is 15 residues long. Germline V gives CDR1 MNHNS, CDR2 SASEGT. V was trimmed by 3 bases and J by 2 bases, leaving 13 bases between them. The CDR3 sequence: CASSDHRPQNYGYTF. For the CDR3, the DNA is TGTGCCAGCAGTGATCACAGGCCACAGAACTATGGCTACACCTTC.

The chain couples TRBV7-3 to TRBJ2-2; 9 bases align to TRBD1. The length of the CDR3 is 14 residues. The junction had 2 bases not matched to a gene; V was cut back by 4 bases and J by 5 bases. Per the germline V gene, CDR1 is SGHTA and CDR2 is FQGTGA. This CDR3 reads CASSSGQGTGELFF. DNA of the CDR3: TGTGCCAGCAGCTCCGGACAGGGGACCGGGGAGCTGTTTTTT. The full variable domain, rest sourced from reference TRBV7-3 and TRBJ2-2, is GAGVSQTPSNKVTEKGKYVELRCDPISGHTALYWYRQSLGQGPEFLIYFQGTGAADDSGLPNDRFFAVRPEGSVSTLKIQRTERGDSAVYLCASSSGQGTGELFFGEGSRLTVL.

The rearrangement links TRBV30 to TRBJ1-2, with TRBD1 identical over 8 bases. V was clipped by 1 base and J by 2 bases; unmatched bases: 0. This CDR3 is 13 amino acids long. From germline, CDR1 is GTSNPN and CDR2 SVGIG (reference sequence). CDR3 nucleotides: TGTGCCTGGAGTGGACAGGGGAACTATGGCTACACCTTC. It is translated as CAWSGQGNYGYTF.

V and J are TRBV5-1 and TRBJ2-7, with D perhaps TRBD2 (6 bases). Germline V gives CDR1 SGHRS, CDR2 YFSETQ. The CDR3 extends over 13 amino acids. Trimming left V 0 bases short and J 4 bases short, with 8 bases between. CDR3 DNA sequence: TGCGCCAGCAGCTTGGATGGGGGGTACGAGCAGTACTTC. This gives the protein CASSLDGGYEQYF.

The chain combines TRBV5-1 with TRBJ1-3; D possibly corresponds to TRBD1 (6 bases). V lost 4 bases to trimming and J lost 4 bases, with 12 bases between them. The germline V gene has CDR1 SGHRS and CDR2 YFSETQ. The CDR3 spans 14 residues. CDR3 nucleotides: TGCGCCAGCAGCCCGGCGGGGGCAGGAAACACCATATATTTT. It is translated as CASSPAGAGNTIYF.